This is a list of T cell receptor beta chains from one sample in a study of technical replicates of blood from a few donors. The assay was immunoSEQ multiplex PCR, and TCRdb's table has in-frame clones only and misses some. Counted here are about 97,000 clones, over 85% occurring once; the ten biggest clones make up about 0.35%. The sample consisted of T cells isolated from PBMCs. The receptors shown here come from a human donor in good health. Both conserved end residues are part of each CDR3. A D gene is named only where the DNA matches it firmly. Clone size, where shown, is once, few, many, or a class for clones that have expanded.

>TRBD2|TRBV5-1|TRBJ2-7|NA
TGCGCCAGCAGCCCTCAAGGACTAGCGGGAGGGAACGAGCAGTACTTC
CASSPQGLAGGNEQYF
>NA|TRBV28|TRBJ1-4|NA
TGTGCCAGCAGTGCTGACGGGGGGCGAAAACTGTTTTTT
CASSADGGRKLFF
>NA|TRBV6-1|TRBJ1-5|NA
TGTGCCAGCAGTGAGGACTATAGCAATCAGCCCCAGCATTTT
CASSEDYSNQPQHF
>TRBD2|TRBV5-8|TRBJ2-1|NA
TGTGCCAGCAGCCCGGGACTAGCGGGAGTGGTCGAGTTCTTC
CASSPGLAGVVEFF
>NA|TRBV11-2|TRBJ1-1|NA
TGTGCCAGCAGCTTAGCCGGGGGGCTGGGGACTGAAGCTTTCTTT
CASSLAGGLGTEAFF
>TRBD1|TRBV7-7|TRBJ2-1|NA
TGTGCTAGCAGCTTACAGCAGGGGGATGCAAAGGTGGGCTACAATGAGCAGTTCTTC
CASSLQQGDAKVGYNEQFF
>NA|TRBV13|TRBJ2-7|NA
TGTGCCAGCACCCTGGGAGGTTACGAGCAGTACTTC
CASTLGGYEQYF
>TRBD1|TRBV7-9|TRBJ2-7|NA
TGTGCCAGCAGCCGGAGGGGCGGGACAGGGGAGGGCGAGCAGTACTTC
CASSRRGGTGEGEQYF
>NA|TRBV19|TRBJ2-1|NA
TGTGCCAGTAGTATAATGGACGGAGCGGACAATGAGCAGTTCTTC
CASSIMDGADNEQFF
>NA|TRBV10-2|TRBJ2-1|NA
TGCGCCAGCAGTGAGCCCATAGCGGCTTACAATGAGCAGTTCTTC
CASSEPIAAYNEQFF
>NA|TRBV11-3|TRBJ2-7|NA
TGTGCCAGCAGCTTTTTTCCCGGGAGTGGGTACGAGCAGTACTTC
CASSFFPGSGYEQYF
>NA|TRBV4-2|TRBJ2-1|NA
TGTGCCAGCAGCCAAGATCCCACTAACTCCTACAATGAGCAGTTCTTC
CASSQDPTNSYNEQFF
>TRBD2|TRBV9|TRBJ2-3|NA
TGTGCCAGCAGCGCTAGCGGGGGCACAGATACGCAGTATTTT
CASSASGGTDTQYF
>NA|TRBV6-5|TRBJ2-2|NA
TGTGCCAGCCGAATTACACCGGGAACCACCGGGGAGCTGTTTTTT
CASRITPGTTGELFF
>NA|TRBV28|TRBJ1-2|NA
TGTGCCAGCAGACCGGGTGGTCGAAACTATGGCTACACCTTC
CASRPGGRNYGYTF
>NA|TRBV2|TRBJ2-1|once
TGTGCCAGCAAGGGGGGGAGTTCCTACAATGAGCAGTTCTTC
CASKGGSSYNEQFF
>TRBD2|TRBV4-1|TRBJ2-7|NA
TGCGCCAGCAGCCTCCGACTAGCGGGAGGGGCCTACGAGCAGTACTTC
CASSLRLAGGAYEQYF
>NA|TRBV27|TRBJ2-5|NA
TGTGCCAGCAGTTTATCGTCGGGGTTAGGAGAGACCCAGTACTTC
CASSLSSGLGETQYF
>NA|TRBV14|TRBJ1-2|NA
TGTGCCAGCAGCCAAGGGAGCAGTTATGGCTACACCTTC
CASSQGSSYGYTF
>NA|TRBV7-3|TRBJ2-5|NA
TGTGCCAGCAGCTTAGACAGAACCCAAGAGACCCAGTACTTC
CASSLDRTQETQYF
>TRBD1|TRBV7-3|TRBJ1-1|NA
TGTGCCAGCATCGCGACAGGGGTTTTTTGCACTGAAGCTTTCTTT
CASIATGVFCTEAFF
>TRBD1|TRBV10-3|TRBJ2-1|once
TGTGCCATCAGTGAAGGACAGGGCCCCAATGAGCAGTTCTTC
CAISEGQGPNEQFF
>NA|TRBV15|TRBJ1-1|NA
TGTGCCACCAGCAGAGAAAGCACGGCTTTCTTT
CATSRESTAFF
>NA|TRBV27|TRBJ2-3|NA
TGTGCCAGCAGTTTATGGGCCGGGGGGCGGGGGACAGATACGCAGTATTTT
CASSLWAGGRGTDTQYF
>NA|TRBV29-1|TRBJ2-7|NA
TGCAGCGTTGAAGGGGTGGCGGGGAACGAGCAGTACTTC
CSVEGVAGNEQYF
>TRBD2|TRBV28|TRBJ2-3|NA
TGTGCCAGCAGTGACCCTAGCGGCGCCAGCACAGATACGCAGTATTTT
CASSDPSGASTDTQYF
>TRBD1|TRBV25-1|TRBJ1-1|NA
TGTGCCAGCAGGGGACAGGGGTTCGCTGAAGCTTTCTTT
CASRGQGFAEAFF
>TRBD2|TRBV9|TRBJ2-7|NA
TGTGCCAGCAGCGCCGGGACTAGCGGCTACGAGCAGTACTTC
CASSAGTSGYEQYF